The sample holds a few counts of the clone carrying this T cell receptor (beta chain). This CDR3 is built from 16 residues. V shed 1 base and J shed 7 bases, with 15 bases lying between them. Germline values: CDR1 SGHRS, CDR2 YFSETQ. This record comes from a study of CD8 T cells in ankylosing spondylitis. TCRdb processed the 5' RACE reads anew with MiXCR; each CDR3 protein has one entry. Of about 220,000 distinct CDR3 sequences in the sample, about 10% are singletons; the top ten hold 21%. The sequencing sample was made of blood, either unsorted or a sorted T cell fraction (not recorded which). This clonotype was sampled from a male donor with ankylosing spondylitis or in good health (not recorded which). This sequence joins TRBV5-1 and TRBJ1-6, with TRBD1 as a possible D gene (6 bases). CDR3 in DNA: TGCGCCAGCAGCTTGACAGGGACGATGGAGAATTCACCCCTCCACTTT. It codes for CASSLTGTMENSPLHF.